The text below deals with one T cell receptor beta chain. Antigen: not known. The CDR3 consists of 15 residues. The trim removed 4 bases at V and 7 bases at J, leaving 5 bases unmatched. Germline CDR1 LNHDA, CDR2 SQIVND (reference sequence). This PCR relied on a set of 60 Vbeta primers and 13 Jbeta primers. The protocol was immunoSEQ multiplex PCR, while the TCRdb copy is restricted to in-frame clones and leaves out a portion. The profile shows about 140,000 clones, just under 85% of them singletons. The data are from a study of cytomegalovirus exposure and HLA in healthy donors. The study, taken as a whole, reports: Many donors shared some public TCRs, even though most TCR sequences were rare. The number of N-insertions in an Asian-associated ancestry cluster was reportedly below the approximately 690-donor mean in a later analysis. Some V segments, TRBV6-2 and TRBV6-3 among them, were indistinguishable and were therefore excluded.

Sequencing was performed on PBMCs. The TCR sequence derives from a man aged 25-40 years in good health and CMV-seropositive. This chain links TRBV19 with TRBJ2-1; 12 bases line up with TRBD2. The CDR3 protein is CASSTHTSGRNEQFF. DNA for the CDR3: TGTGCCAGTAGTACCCATACTAGCGGGAGGAATGAGCAGTTCTTC.